This is a list of T cell receptor beta chains from one sample in a study of cytomegalovirus exposure and HLA in healthy donors. Data came from immunoSEQ multiplex PCR; TCRdb stores just in-frame clones and leaves some out. The data contain about 160,000 clones, over 85% of them singletons. Sequenced input: PBMCs. All receptors derive from a man younger than 35 in good health and CMV-seropositive. CDR3s include the opening cysteine and the closing phenylalanine or tryptophan. The D gene is left open where the match is weak. Part of the rows lack a size; the others show once, few, many or a class for expanded clones.

j_call v_call d_call clone_size cdr3_nt cdr3_aa
TRBJ2-3 TRBV2 TRBD1 . TGTGCCAGCAGTGCCACAGGGGGCATAGATACGCAGTATTTT CASSATGGIDTQYF
TRBJ2-5 TRBV28 TRBD2 . TGTGCCAGCAATAGCGGGAGTAAAGAGACCCAGTACTTC CASNSGSKETQYF
TRBJ1-2 TRBV18 TRBD1 once TGTGCCAGCTCACCAGGGACAGGGGAGTACTATGGCTACACCTTC CASSPGTGEYYGYTF
TRBJ1-2 TRBV5-6 TRBD1 . TGTGCCAGCAGCTTGCCAGGGGGCTATGGCTACACCTTC CASSLPGGYGYTF
TRBJ1-5 TRBV9 . . TGTGCCAGCAGCGTAGATCCAGGGCCCAATCAGCCCCAGCATTTT CASSVDPGPNQPQHF
TRBJ1-2 TRBV30 TRBD1 . TGTGCCTGGAGTCCGCAGGGGGTCGGTGGCTACACCTTC CAWSPQGVGGYTF
TRBJ2-1 TRBV2 . . TGTGCCAGCAGTGAAAACCTAGCTTTAGAATTCTTC CASSENLALEFF
TRBJ2-5 TRBV12-5 . once TGTGCTAGTGGTTTGGTACACAGTACAATGGAGACCCAGTACTTC CASGLVHSTMETQYF
TRBJ2-1 TRBV7-9 TRBD2 . TGTGCCAGCATTGGGACTAGCGGGGACAATGAGCAGTTCTTC CASIGTSGDNEQFF
TRBJ2-1 TRBV7-8 . . TGTGCCAGCAGCTTAGCGCGGGACAGCTCCTACAATGAGCAGTTCTTC CASSLARDSSYNEQFF
TRBJ1-2 TRBV18 TRBD1 . TGTGCCAGCTCCCAACGGGACAGTCATGGCTACACCTTC CASSQRDSHGYTF
TRBJ2-1 TRBV7-8 TRBD2 . TGTGCCAGCAGCTTAGCGACTAGCGGGACCGGTGAGCAGTTCTTC CASSLATSGTGEQFF
TRBJ2-3 TRBV4-1 . . TGCGCCAGCAACCACGACATCGGTGGAACAGATACGCAGTATTTT CASNHDIGGTDTQYF
TRBJ2-5 TRBV13 TRBD1 . TGTGCCAGCAGTCAGCAGGGGGCAGGTGAGACCCAGTACTTC CASSQQGAGETQYF
TRBJ1-5 TRBV6-1 . . TGTGCCAGCAGTGAACTCGTACACCAGCCCCAGCATTTT CASSELVHQPQHF
TRBJ1-2 TRBV9 . once TGTGCCAGCAGCGACGGAGGGTATGGGTATGGCTACACCTTC CASSDGGYGYGYTF
TRBJ2-1 TRBV4-1 TRBD2 . TGCGCCAGCAGCCAACCCTTAGCGGGGAGCTCCTACAATGAGCAGTTCTTC CASSQPLAGSSYNEQFF
TRBJ2-1 TRBV7-3 . . TGTGCCAGCAGCTTAACCGGACAGGGAGGGTTGGGGCAGTTCTTC CASSLTGQGGLGQFF
TRBJ2-7 TRBV10-3 TRBD1 . TGTGCCATCGCCCGATCACAGGGGGCTATGGGTGAGCAGTACTTC CAIARSQGAMGEQYF
TRBJ1-4 TRBV7-9 . . TGTGCCAGCGGATTAGGGGCCACCGCAACTAATGAAAAACTGTTTTTT CASGLGATATNEKLFF
TRBJ2-7 TRBV6-1 TRBD2 . TGTGCCAGCAGTGAACTGGGGAGGGTGGGCGAGCAGTACTTC CASSELGRVGEQYF
TRBJ1-4 TRBV4-1 . . TGCGCCAGCAGCCGACCCAGGGAAAAACTGTTTTTT CASSRPREKLFF
TRBJ2-7 TRBV7-7 . . TGTGCTAGCAGCTTAGCCCGGGGGAATTACGAGCAGTACTTC CASSLARGNYEQYF
TRBJ2-2 TRBV10-3 TRBD1 few TGTGCCATCACGACAGGGGGCGCGGGGGAGCTGTTTTTT CAITTGGAGELFF
TRBJ1-1 TRBV19 . few TGTGCCAGTAGTATTGGGAGTTTGGGTGAAGCTTTCTTT CASSIGSLGEAFF
TRBJ2-1 TRBV7-9 . . TGTGCCAGCAGCATGACAGGAGCGGGAAACAATGAGCAGTTCTTC CASSMTGAGNNEQFF
TRBJ2-7 TRBV7-6 . . TGTGCCAGCAGCTTTAGTGACGGGGACGAGCAGTACTTC CASSFSDGDEQYF
TRBJ2-5 TRBV19 . . TGTGCCAGTAGTCCCTACAGCAGGGAAGAGACCCAGTACTTC CASSPYSREETQYF
TRBJ2-1 TRBV7-8 TRBD2 . TGTGCCAGCAGCTTAGCCAGTGGGGCGGGAGGTAGTGAGCAGTTCTTC CASSLASGAGGSEQFF
TRBJ2-2 TRBV23-1 TRBD2 . TGCGCCAGCAGTCCCCGCGGCGGGGGTCACCACGGGGAGCTGTTTTTT CASSPRGGGHHGELFF
TRBJ1-2 TRBV19 TRBD1 . TGTGCCAGTAGTCCAGGGGGATTGATCTATGGCTACACCTTC CASSPGGLIYGYTF
TRBJ2-5 TRBV6-5 TRBD2 . TGTGCCAGCAGTTACTGGGGTAGCGGGAACCAAGAGACCCAGTACTTC CASSYWGSGNQETQYF
TRBJ2-1 TRBV5-1 . few TGCGCCAGCACCCTGGGGGGAGGTTACAATGAGCAGTTCTTC CASTLGGGYNEQFF
TRBJ1-1 TRBV6-1 . . TGTGCCAGCAGTGATCGGGAGTCGAACACTGAAGCTTTCTTT CASSDRESNTEAFF
TRBJ2-5 TRBV4-2 TRBD2 . TGTGCCAGCAGCCAAGGGGCTAGCGGGAGCATTCAGACCCAGTACTTC CASSQGASGSIQTQYF
TRBJ2-7 TRBV5-1 TRBD2 . TGCGCCAGCAGCTTAGGCGGGAGGGACGGCGACGAGCAGTACTTC CASSLGGRDGDEQYF
TRBJ2-3 TRBV7-9 TRBD2 . TGTGCCAGCAGCTTACTAGCGGGAAGCACAGATACGCAGTATTTT CASSLLAGSTDTQYF
TRBJ2-1 TRBV15 . . TGTGCCACCAGCAGAGAACGACTAGACCCTAACTACAATGAGCAGTTCTTC CATSRERLDPNYNEQFF
TRBJ1-5 TRBV7-2 TRBD1 . TGTGCCAGCAGCTTAGTGGGACAGGTAAAAGGGCCCCAGCATTTT CASSLVGQVKGPQHF
TRBJ1-5 TRBV28 . . TGTGCCAGCAGTTTGGGGGGGGCAGGTCAGCCCCAGCATTTT CASSLGGAGQPQHF
TRBJ2-3 TRBV5-1 TRBD2 . TGCGCCAGCAGCTTGGCCACGATAGCGGGAAGGGGGAGCACAGATACGCAGTATTTT CASSLATIAGRGSTDTQYF
TRBJ2-2 TRBV28 . . TGTGCCATCCAGAAGATCGCGAACACCGGGGAGCTGTTTTTT CAIQKIANTGELFF